These T cell receptor beta chains were read from a single sample in a study of shared clonotypes between healthy human individuals. Clones were read by immunoSEQ multiplex PCR, and TCRdb kept only the in-frame ones, dropping some. This table has roughly 760,000 clones, roughly 70% appearing once. The sequencing sample was made of memory CD4+ T cells sorted from blood. All receptors come from a woman aged 25 to 39 in good health. The CDR3 runs from the conserved cysteine through the conserved F or W. The order of the fields is clone size, D gene, J gene, V gene, CDR3 protein, CDR3 DNA. D genes are given only for firm matches. Clone sizes are given selectively: once, few, many, or a class where the clone is expanded.

- | TRBD1 | TRBJ2-5 | TRBV6-5 | CASSGQGGIETQYF | TGTGCCAGCAGTGGACAGGGGGGAATAGAGACCCAGTACTTC
- | - | TRBJ1-5 | TRBV29-1 | CSVEVTPGSNQPQHF | TGCAGCGTTGAAGTTACACCCGGTAGCAATCAGCCCCAGCATTTT
- | - | TRBJ2-2 | TRBV4-2 | CASRESTGQTGELFF | TGTGCCAGCAGAGAATCGACAGGCCAAACCGGGGAGCTGTTTTTT
once | - | TRBJ1-1 | TRBV27 | CASSLEGVGTEAFF | TGTGCCAGCAGTTTAGAGGGGGTAGGCACTGAAGCTTTCTTT
- | - | TRBJ1-3 | TRBV9 | CASSPGGTSGNTIYF | TGTGCCAGCAGCCCCGGGGGGACCTCTGGAAACACCATATATTTT
- | - | TRBJ1-5 | TRBV5-1 | CASRLAPGNQPQHF | TGCGCCAGCAGGCTTGCCCCGGGAAATCAGCCCCAGCATTTT
- | - | TRBJ1-5 | TRBV2 | CASSASLLQPQHF | TGTGCCAGCAGTGCAAGCTTACTTCAGCCCCAGCATTTT
- | - | TRBJ1-4 | TRBV7-6 | CASSLNTGGEKLFF | TGTGCCAGCAGCTTGAACACCGGAGGTGAAAAACTGTTTTTT
- | TRBD2 | TRBJ2-1 | TRBV19 | CASSGTGGSSYNEQFF | TGTGCCAGTAGTGGGACTGGCGGGAGCTCCTACAATGAGCAGTTCTTC
few | TRBD2 | TRBJ2-3 | TRBV9 | CASSVPTGTSPTDTQYF | TGTGCCAGCAGCGTACCCACCGGGACTAGCCCCACAGATACGCAGTATTTT
- | TRBD2 | TRBJ2-5 | TRBV6-5 | CATAGESETQYF | TGTGCCACAGCGGGAGAGAGTGAGACCCAGTACTTC
few | TRBD2 | TRBJ2-3 | TRBV7-6 | CASSLELASDTQYF | TGTGCCAGCAGCTTAGAACTAGCGTCAGATACGCAGTATTTT
once | - | TRBJ2-1 | TRBV7-2 | CASSFQGTTNEQFF | TGTGCCAGCAGCTTCCAGGGGACCACCAATGAGCAGTTCTTC
- | TRBD1 | TRBJ1-2 | TRBV2 | CASSPTGGTGYTF | TGTGCCAGCAGTCCTACAGGGGGCACTGGCTACACCTTC
- | - | TRBJ2-3 | TRBV7-6 | CASSLVVGFSVSSTDTQYF | TGTGCCAGCAGCTTAGTAGTAGGTTTTAGCGTCTCTAGCACAGATACGCAGTATTTT
few | - | TRBJ2-2 | TRBV2 | CASGRTDNTGELFF | TGTGCCAGCGGTAGGACAGACAACACCGGGGAGCTGTTTTTT
once | - | TRBJ2-1 | TRBV4-1 | CASSHLSSASDEQFF | TGCGCCAGCAGCCATTTGTCGTCGGCGTCGGATGAGCAGTTCTTC
- | - | TRBJ2-3 | TRBV7-9 | CASSLADTQYF | TGTGCCAGCAGCCTGGCAGATACGCAGTATTTT
- | - | TRBJ2-1 | TRBV5-6 | CASSSGLYNEQFF | TGTGCCAGCAGCTCCGGACTATACAATGAGCAGTTCTTC
- | - | TRBJ2-5 | TRBV4-2 | CASSLEGRETQYF | TGTGCCAGCAGCCTTGAGGGGCGGGAGACCCAGTACTTC
- | TRBD1 | TRBJ1-2 | TRBV5-6 | CASSPVGGANYGYTF | TGTGCCAGCAGCCCGGTAGGGGGCGCTAACTATGGCTACACCTTC
- | - | TRBJ2-1 | TRBV7-2 | CASSVRDGTYNEQFF | TGTGCCAGCAGCGTCCGGGACGGTACCTACAATGAGCAGTTCTTC
- | - | TRBJ2-2 | TRBV4-1 | CASSQTYYEVGTGELFF | TGCGCCAGCAGCCAAACCTACTACGAGGTGGGCACCGGGGAGCTGTTTTTT
- | - | TRBJ2-3 | TRBV11-3 | CASSPQSGDTQYF | TGTGCCAGCAGCCCGCAGTCCGGAGATACGCAGTATTTT
- | TRBD2 | TRBJ2-5 | TRBV5-1 | CASSFSGLDTETQYF | TGCGCCAGCAGCTTTTCCGGACTAGATACCGAGACCCAGTACTTC
few | - | TRBJ1-5 | TRBV10-3 | CAISDFGTSNQPQHF | TGTGCCATCAGTGACTTTGGGACAAGCAATCAGCCCCAGCATTTT
- | TRBD1 | TRBJ1-1 | TRBV2 | CASSRTGSSPEAFF | TGTGCCAGCAGCCGGACAGGGTCGTCCCCTGAAGCTTTCTTT
- | TRBD2 | TRBJ2-1 | TRBV7-2 | CASSSRLAGFNNEQFF | TGTGCCAGCAGCTCCAGACTAGCGGGATTTAACAATGAGCAGTTCTTC
- | - | TRBJ2-2 | TRBV11-2 | CASSLKYPGELFF | TGTGCCAGCAGCTTAAAGTACCCCGGGGAGCTGTTTTTT
- | - | TRBJ1-4 | TRBV28 | CASSLVSSEKLFF | TGTGCCAGCAGTTTGGTCAGTTCAGAAAAACTGTTTTTT
- | TRBD1 | TRBJ1-4 | TRBV28 | CASSLPQGNEKLFF | TGTGCCAGCAGTCTCCCACAGGGGAATGAAAAACTGTTTTTT
once | TRBD1 | TRBJ1-4 | TRBV6-9 | CASSSLGQENEKLFF | TGTGCCAGCAGTTCCTTGGGACAGGAGAATGAAAAACTGTTTTTT
- | TRBD2 | TRBJ2-7 | TRBV4-2 | CASSQDLGASGRAYEQYF | TGTGCCAGCAGCCAAGATTTAGGGGCGAGCGGGAGGGCCTACGAGCAGTACTTC
- | - | TRBJ1-2 | TRBV28 | CASSPELYGYTF | TGTGCCAGCAGCCCTGAGTTGTATGGCTACACCTTC
- | - | TRBJ1-1 | TRBV28 | CASSLGRGNTEAFF | TGTGCCAGCAGTTTAGGCAGGGGGAACACTGAAGCTTTCTTT
- | - | TRBJ2-5 | TRBV7-2 | CASSELGDGETQYF | TGTGCCAGCAGCGAACTAGGAGATGGCGAGACCCAGTACTTC
- | TRBD2 | TRBJ2-1 | TRBV2 | CASKTGTSSGNEQFF | TGTGCCAGCAAAACCGGGACTAGCTCGGGGAATGAGCAGTTCTTC
once | - | TRBJ1-6 | TRBV6-1 | CASRDSEGYRHF | TGTGCCAGCAGGGACTCCGAAGGGTACCGCCACTTT
few | - | TRBJ2-3 | TRBV19 | CASKPDRTPSRRSDTQYF | TGTGCCAGTAAACCCGACAGGACCCCTTCGCGACGTTCAGATACGCAGTATTTT
- | - | TRBJ2-1 | TRBV7-6 | CASSLAGGSDSYNEQFF | TGTGCCAGCAGCTTAGCGGGGGGTTCCGACTCCTACAATGAGCAGTTCTTC